This T cell receptor beta chain was documented in a study of blood T cell repertoires in COVID-19. Study-wide background: The United States, Italy and Spain were the sources of the acute and convalescent COVID-19 samples. T cells, B-cell-depleted T cells, or PBMCs supplied cDNA or gDNA.

Trimming took off 6 bases at V and 3 bases at J, with 4 bases between the two ends. Germline V gene lookup returns CDR1 SGHNT and CDR2 YYREEE (reference sequence). The CDR3 runs 11 residues. As handled by the study authors: How many nucleated cells were present was estimated from reference gene primer amplification. Sequencing used immunoSEQ multiplex PCR; TCRdb keeps in-frame clones, though not all of them. V and J calls and clone size are those listed in that table; D and trimming were worked out from the DNA. The sample includes about 260,000 clones, more than 75% of them seen just once. V is TRBV5-4 and J is TRBJ2-1; D remains ambiguous. The TCR was taken from a man aged 40-49 years who had recovered from COVID-19. The sequenced sample consisted of peripheral blood. For the CDR3, the DNA is TGTGCCAGCACCAACTACAATGAGCAGTTCTTC. It yields the protein CASTNYNEQFF.